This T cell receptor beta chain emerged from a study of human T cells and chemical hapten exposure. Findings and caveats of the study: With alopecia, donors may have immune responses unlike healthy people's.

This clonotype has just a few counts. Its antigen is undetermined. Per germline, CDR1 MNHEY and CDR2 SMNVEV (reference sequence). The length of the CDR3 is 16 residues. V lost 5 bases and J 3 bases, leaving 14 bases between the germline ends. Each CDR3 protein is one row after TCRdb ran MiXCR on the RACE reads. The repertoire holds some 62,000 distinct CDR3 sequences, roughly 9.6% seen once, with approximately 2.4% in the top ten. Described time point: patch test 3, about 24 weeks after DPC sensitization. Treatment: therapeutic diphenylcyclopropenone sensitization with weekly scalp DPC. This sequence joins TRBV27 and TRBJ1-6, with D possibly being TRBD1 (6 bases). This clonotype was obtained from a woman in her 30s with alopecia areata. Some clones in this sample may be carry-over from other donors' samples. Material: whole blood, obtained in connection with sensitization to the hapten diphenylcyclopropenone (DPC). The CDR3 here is CASSTTGAFYNSPLHF. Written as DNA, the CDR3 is TGTGCCAGCAGTACAACGGGGGCCTTCTATAATTCACCCCTCCACTTT.